The clone carrying this T cell receptor beta chain was observed a few times. Its matching antigen is unknown. The sample originates from a study of T-cell reconstitution after alpha-beta-depleted transplantation in children. General observations from the study: There were some patients whose high TCRbeta diversity at day 60 came from surviving recipient T cells and thymic progenitors. As was reported, about two months after transplant, alpha-beta T cells came from several hundred expanded graft clones.

Unique molecular identifiers were used in preparing the TCRbeta library. A single record per CDR3 protein comes from TCRdb applying MiXCR to the PCR reads. There are hundreds of thousands of distinct CDR3 sequences in the sample; around 13% occur only once, and around 2.2% lies in the top ten. This sequence originates from a male patient between 5 and 17 years old who had a stem cell transplant for acute myeloid leukemia, so the T cells may come from the graft donor. The sample in question was PBMCs, mostly from graft donor cells, obtained 360 days after TCRalphabeta/CD19-depleted stem cell transplant.

The CDR3 DNA follows: TGTGCCAGCAAGGCTTATCCCGGCGGGCAGCCCCAGCATTTT. Translating gives CASKAYPGGQPQHF. The chain carries TRBV7-2 and TRBJ1-5, with D unclear. Germline values: CDR1 SGHTA, CDR2 FQGNSA. V gave up 7 bases and J gave up 7 bases, with 17 bases separating them. The CDR3 sequence is 14 residues long.